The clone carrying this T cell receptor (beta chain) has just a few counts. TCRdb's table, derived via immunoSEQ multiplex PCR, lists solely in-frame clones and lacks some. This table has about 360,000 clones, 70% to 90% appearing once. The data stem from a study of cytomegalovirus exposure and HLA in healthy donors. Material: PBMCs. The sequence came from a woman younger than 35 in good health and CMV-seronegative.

In DNA form, the CDR3 reads TGCGCCAGCAGCCAACAGGGTTACAATTCACCCCTCCACTTT. Translation gives CASSQQGYNSPLHF. V is TRBV5-1 and J is TRBJ1-6; TRBD1 might be the D (6 bases). CDR3 length: 14 residues. Germline assignment: CDR1 SGHRS and CDR2 YFSETQ. Trimming cost V 4 bases and J 7 bases, with 12 bases left between them.